This T cell receptor beta chain was identified in a study of blood T cell repertoires in COVID-19. The trim removed 0 bases at V and 4 bases at J, leaving 8 bases unmatched. Per germline, CDR1 LNHNV and CDR2 YYDKDF (reference sequence). CDR3 length: 16 amino acids. The assay was immunoSEQ multiplex PCR, and TCRdb's table has in-frame clones only and misses some. The sample gives roughly 330,000 clones, over 75% of which show up once; approximately 5.3% is in the top ten. Source material: PBMCs or T cells enriched from blood (not recorded which). This clonotype was sampled from a woman aged 30 to 39 who had recovered from COVID-19. This chain uses TRBV15 with TRBJ2-7; 8 bases line up with TRBD1. The CDR3 DNA reads as TGTGCCACCAGCAGAGATCGAGGGACAGGATCGTACGAGCAGTACTTC. Translating gives CATSRDRGTGSYEQYF.